The clone carrying this T cell receptor (beta chain) was observed a handful of times. Its antigen is as yet unknown. TCRdb fed the 5' RACE reads into MiXCR, producing one record per CDR3 protein. Of 50,000 or so distinct CDR3 sequences in the sample, over 9% were seen once. This record comes from a study of T-cell memory formation after mild COVID-19. Study-level findings and limits: CD4/CD8 balance characterized clones contracting day 15 to 85, and CD4+ skew characterized later expanders.

The CDR3 length is 13 residues. Germline V lookup: CDR1 SGHTA, CDR2 FQGTGA. V was clipped by 3 bases and J by 1 base, with 6 bases between them. Sequences were obtained from PBMCs or a T cell subset sorted from them (not recorded which). This clonotype was obtained from an adult woman who had mild COVID-19 (a few samples of this study predate the infection). Cell type and time point are not known. The chain combines TRBV7-3 with TRBJ1-1; D is unclear. The DNA of the CDR3 is TGTGCCAGCAGCTTGTCCAAGAACACTGAAGCTTTCTTT. This gives the protein CASSLSKNTEAFF.